This T cell receptor (beta chain) was captured by sequencing in a study of T-cell reconstitution after alpha-beta-depleted transplantation in children. The ends were cut back, 4 bases at V and 0 bases at J, with 13 bases in the middle. The CDR3 spans 16 residues. The germline V gene has CDR1 SGHRS and CDR2 YFSETQ. The TCRbeta library was prepared with unique molecular identifiers. TCRdb fed the PCR reads into MiXCR, producing one record per CDR3 protein. Among 300,000 or so distinct CDR3 sequences, almost 10% were seen once, and the ten largest hold over 9%. This clonotype was observed a handful of times.

The clonotype comes from a human donor who donated a stem cell graft to a child with SCID. Source: PBMCs from the stem cell graft donor, taken from the stem cell graft. This chain connects TRBV5-1 to TRBJ2-2; D is possibly TRBD1 (6 bases). CDR3 in amino acids: CASSPIQGANTGELFF. The CDR3 nucleotides are TGCGCCAGCAGCCCGATACAGGGAGCGAACACCGGGGAGCTGTTTTTT.